This TCR beta chain was found in a study of cytomegalovirus exposure and HLA in healthy donors. General study results and limits: Further analysis, carried out later, found HLA-associated TCR beta chains more clonally expanded than equally common other chains. Rare TCR sequences dominated, though some public TCRs recurred in many donors. In a later analysis, TCR beta V- and J-gene trimming showed a link to a missense DCLRE1C variant.

A multiplex PCR was run with 60 Vbeta primers and 13 Jbeta primers. Clones were read by immunoSEQ multiplex PCR, and TCRdb kept only the in-frame ones, dropping some. The repertoire holds roughly 150,000 clones, with about 79% as singletons. On this clone itself: Its target is not known.

The germline gives CDR1 SGHAT, CDR2 FQNNGV. The CDR3 sequence is 14 residues long. Trimming removed 5 bases from V and 3 bases from J, with 13 bases in between. This sequence joins TRBV11-2 and TRBJ1-2; D is uncertain. This clonotype was sampled from a male donor in good health and CMV-seronegative. Sequencing was done on a sample of PBMCs. CDR3 region: CASSPGNQDYGYTF. As DNA, the CDR3 is TGTGCCAGCAGCCCGGGAAACCAAGACTATGGCTACACCTTC. Variable domain in full (rest from reference TRBV11-2 and TRBJ1-2): EAGVAQSPRYKIIEKRQSVAFWCNPISGHATLYWYQQILGQGPKLLIQFQNNGVVDDSQLPKDRFSAERLKGVDSTLKIQPAKLEDSAVYLCASSPGNQDYGYTFGSGTRLTVV.